The 7 T cell receptor beta chains below all came from one sample that was sequenced in a study of blood T cell repertoires in COVID-19. TCRdb's copy holds only in-frame clones and misses some; the assay was immunoSEQ multiplex PCR. This sample has 400,000 to 450,000 clones, with approximately 90% found just once. Sample: peripheral blood. These TCRs come from a man aged 18 to 29 with COVID-19, enrolled during active disease.

The rearrangement uses TRBV5-8 and TRBJ1-5; 10 positions agree with TRBD1. Unmatched junction bases numbered 14, after V lost 7 bases and J lost 7 bases. Per the germline V gene, CDR1 is SGHTS and CDR2 is YDEGEE. This CDR3 comprises 16 residues. CDR3 sequence (DNA): TGTGCCAGCCCCCATCCCTGGGGACAGGGGAACCAGCCCCAGCATTTT. The encoded protein is CASPHPWGQGNQPQHF.

The V and J genes are TRBV27 and TRBJ2-7, with TRBD2 as a possible D gene (5 bases). V was shortened by 6 bases and J by 2 bases, with 14 bases between the two germline ends. The CDR3 has 14 residues. Germline CDR1 is MNHEY and CDR2 is SMNVEV (reference sequence). CDR3 amino acids: CASSPPGVPYEQYF. The CDR3 coding sequence is TGTGCCAGCAGCCCTCCCGGGGTTCCCTACGAGCAGTACTTC.

This clone was recorded only once. The genes are TRBV25-1 and TRBJ2-1; 8 bases map to TRBD1. Trimming at V came to 8 bases and at J to 0 bases, leaving 3 bases not matched to a gene. CDR1 and CDR2 from the germline V gene are MGHDK and SYGVNS. The CDR3 totals 14 residues. The CDR3 nucleotides are TGTGCCAGCCTAGGACAGGGCTCCTACAATGAGCAGTTCTTC. Its protein product is CASLGQGSYNEQFF.

V gene TRBV7-9 combines with J gene TRBJ2-2; D is undetermined. Germline V CDR1 and CDR2: SEHNR, FQNEAQ (reference sequence). Trimming removed 5 bases at V and 1 base at J, with 5 bases between. CDR3 length equals 13 residues. The CDR3 here is CASSIQNTGELFF. The CDR3 DNA sequence: TGTGCCAGCAGCATTCAGAACACCGGGGAGCTGTTTTTT.

The chain has TRBV6-2 or TRBV6-3 and TRBJ2-1, with D tentatively TRBD1 (6 bases). V lost 2 bases, J lost 6 bases, and 11 bases lay in between. The CDR3 length is 14 residues. The V gene's germline CDR1 is MNHEY and CDR2 SVGEGT. In DNA form, the CDR3 reads TGTGCCAGCAGTTACCAGGGACAATTCAATGAGCAGTTCTTC. It yields the protein CASSYQGQFNEQFF.

The rearrangement uses TRBV24-1 and TRBJ2-7; 10 bases line up with TRBD2. In germline, CDR1 is KGHDR, CDR2 SFDVKD. The CDR3 consists of 16 residues. The V segment lost 3 bases and the J segment 2 bases; nucleotides outside the gene matches: 6. The chain's CDR3 is CATSDQREGRTYEQYF. As DNA, the CDR3 is TGTGCCACCAGTGATCAGCGGGAGGGCCGAACCTACGAGCAGTACTTC.

This sequence joins TRBV2 and TRBJ2-5; D perhaps matches TRBD2 (7 bases). CDR1 is SNHLY, CDR2 FYNNEI, per germline. CDR3 length: 12 residues. V was trimmed by 6 bases and J by 13 bases, leaving 18 bases between them. The CDR3 sequence: CASSVEGGRLYF. CDR3 coding DNA: TGTGCCAGCAGCGTGGAGGGGGGGCGTCTGTACTTC.